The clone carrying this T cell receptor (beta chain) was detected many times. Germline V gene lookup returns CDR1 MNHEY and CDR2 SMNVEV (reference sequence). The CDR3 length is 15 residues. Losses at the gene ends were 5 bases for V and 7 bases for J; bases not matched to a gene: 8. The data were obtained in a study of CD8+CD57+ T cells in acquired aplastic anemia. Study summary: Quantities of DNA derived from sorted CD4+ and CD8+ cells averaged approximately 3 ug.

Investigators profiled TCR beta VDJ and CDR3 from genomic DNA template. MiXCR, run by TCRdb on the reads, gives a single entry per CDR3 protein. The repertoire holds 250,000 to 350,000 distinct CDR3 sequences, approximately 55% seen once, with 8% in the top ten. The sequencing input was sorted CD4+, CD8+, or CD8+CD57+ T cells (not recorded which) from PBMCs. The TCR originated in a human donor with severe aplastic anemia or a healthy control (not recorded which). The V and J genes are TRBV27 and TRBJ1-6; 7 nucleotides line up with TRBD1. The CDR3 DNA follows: TGTGCCAGCAGTCACCGACAGGGACAAAATTCACCCCTCCACTTT. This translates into CASSHRQGQNSPLHF.